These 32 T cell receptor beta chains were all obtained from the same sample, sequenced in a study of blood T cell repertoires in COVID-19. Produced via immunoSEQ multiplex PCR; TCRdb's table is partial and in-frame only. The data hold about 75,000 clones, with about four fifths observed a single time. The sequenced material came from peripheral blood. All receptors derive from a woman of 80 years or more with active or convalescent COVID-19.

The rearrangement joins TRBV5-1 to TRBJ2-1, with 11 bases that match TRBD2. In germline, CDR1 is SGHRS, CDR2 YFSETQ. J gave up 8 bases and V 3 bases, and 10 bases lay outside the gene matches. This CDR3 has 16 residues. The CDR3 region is CASSSPPSGGIDEQFF. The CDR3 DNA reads TGCGCCAGCAGCTCGCCGCCTAGCGGGGGGATCGATGAGCAGTTCTTC.

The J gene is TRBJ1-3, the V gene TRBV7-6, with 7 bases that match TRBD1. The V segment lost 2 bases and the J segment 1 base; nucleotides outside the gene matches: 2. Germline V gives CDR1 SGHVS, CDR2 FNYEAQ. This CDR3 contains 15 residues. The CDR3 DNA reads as TGTGCCAGCAGCTTATACAGGGGTTCTGGAAACACCATATATTTT. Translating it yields CASSLYRGSGNTIYF.

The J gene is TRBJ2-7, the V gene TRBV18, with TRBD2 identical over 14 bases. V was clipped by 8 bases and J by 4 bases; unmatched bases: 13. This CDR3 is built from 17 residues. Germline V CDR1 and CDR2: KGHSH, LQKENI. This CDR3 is CASAGTSGSGSEYEQYF. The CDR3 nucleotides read TGTGCCAGCGCCGGGACTAGCGGGAGTGGGTCGGAATACGAGCAGTACTTC.

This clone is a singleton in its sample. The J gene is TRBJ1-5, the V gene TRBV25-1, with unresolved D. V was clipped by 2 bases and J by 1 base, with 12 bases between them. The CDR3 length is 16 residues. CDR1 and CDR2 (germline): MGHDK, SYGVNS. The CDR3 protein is CASSEASGWSNQPQHF. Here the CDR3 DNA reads TGTGCCAGCAGTGAAGCGAGCGGGTGGAGCAATCAGCCCCAGCATTTT.

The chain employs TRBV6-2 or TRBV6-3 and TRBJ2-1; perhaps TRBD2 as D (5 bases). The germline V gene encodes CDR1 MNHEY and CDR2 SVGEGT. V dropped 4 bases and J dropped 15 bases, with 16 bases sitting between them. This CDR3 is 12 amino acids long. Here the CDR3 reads CASSSRERKGFF. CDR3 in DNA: TGTGCCAGCAGTTCGAGGGAGAGGAAAGGGTTCTTC.

Here the CDR3 reads CASSVSGAAYEQYF. For the CDR3, the DNA is TGTGCCAGCAGCGTTAGCGGGGCCGCCTACGAGCAGTACTTC. V gene TRBV7-9 combines with J gene TRBJ2-7; 8 nucleotides line up with TRBD2. The CDR3 sequence is 14 residues long. V dropped 5 bases and J dropped 2; count of bases not matched to a gene: 5. The germline CDR1 and CDR2 sequences are SEHNR and FQNEAQ (reference sequence).

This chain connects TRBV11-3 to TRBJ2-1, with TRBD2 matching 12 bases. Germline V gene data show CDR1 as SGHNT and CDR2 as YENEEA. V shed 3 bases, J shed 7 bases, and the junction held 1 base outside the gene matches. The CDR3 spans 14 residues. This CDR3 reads CASSLGTSGNEQFF. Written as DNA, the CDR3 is TGTGCCAGCAGCTTGGGGACTAGCGGGAATGAGCAGTTCTTC.

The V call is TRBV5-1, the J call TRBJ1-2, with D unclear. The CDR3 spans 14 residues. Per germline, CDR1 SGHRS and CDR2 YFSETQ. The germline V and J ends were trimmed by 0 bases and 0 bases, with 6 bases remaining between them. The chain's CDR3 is CASSLEAANYGYTF. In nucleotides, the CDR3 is TGCGCCAGCAGCTTGGAGGCGGCTAACTATGGCTACACCTTC.

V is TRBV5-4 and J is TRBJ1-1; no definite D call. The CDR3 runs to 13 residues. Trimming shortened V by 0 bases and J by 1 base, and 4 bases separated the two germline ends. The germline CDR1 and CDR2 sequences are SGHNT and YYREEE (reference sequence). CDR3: CASSLGRNTEAFF. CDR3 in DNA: TGTGCCAGCAGCTTGGGCAGGAACACTGAAGCTTTCTTT.

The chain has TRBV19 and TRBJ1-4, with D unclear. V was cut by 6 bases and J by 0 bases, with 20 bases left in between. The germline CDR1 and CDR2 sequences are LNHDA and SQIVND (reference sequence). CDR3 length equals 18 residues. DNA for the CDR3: TGTGCCAGTAGAAGGATCGGAGGAACCGGAGCAACTAATGAAAAACTGTTTTTT. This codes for CASRRIGGTGATNEKLFF.

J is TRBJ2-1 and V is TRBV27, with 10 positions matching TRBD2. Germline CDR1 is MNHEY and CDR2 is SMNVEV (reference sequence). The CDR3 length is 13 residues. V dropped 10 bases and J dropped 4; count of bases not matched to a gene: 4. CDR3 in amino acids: CATKRGGYNEQFF. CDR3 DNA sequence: TGTGCCACCAAGCGGGGGGGGTACAATGAGCAGTTCTTC.

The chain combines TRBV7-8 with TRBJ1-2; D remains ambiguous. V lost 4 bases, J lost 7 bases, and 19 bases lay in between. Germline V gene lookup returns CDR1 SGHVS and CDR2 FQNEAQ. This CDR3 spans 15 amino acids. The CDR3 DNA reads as TGTGCCAGCAGCTCATACAGAGTCCGAGTGGGTGGCTACACCTTC. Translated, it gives CASSSYRVRVGGYTF.

The CDR3 spells CAINSGFQGYEQYF. CDR3 coding DNA: TGTGCCATCAACTCCGGTTTCCAGGGCTACGAGCAGTACTTC. The chain uses TRBV10-3 and TRBJ2-7; D might be TRBD1 (5 bases). Trimming cost V 7 bases and J 3 bases, with 16 bases left between them. This CDR3 region has 14 residues. Germline assignment: CDR1 ENHRY and CDR2 SYGVKD.

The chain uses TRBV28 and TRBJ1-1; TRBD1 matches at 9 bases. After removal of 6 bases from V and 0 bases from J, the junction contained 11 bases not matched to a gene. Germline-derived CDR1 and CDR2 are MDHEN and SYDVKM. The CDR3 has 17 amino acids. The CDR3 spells CASSTRATGGLNTEAFF. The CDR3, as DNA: TGTGCCAGCAGCACACGAGCCACAGGGGGCTTGAACACTGAAGCTTTCTTT. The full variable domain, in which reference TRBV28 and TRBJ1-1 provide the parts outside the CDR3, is DVKVTQSSRYLVKRTGEKVFLECVQDMDHENMFWYRQDPGLGLRLIYFSYDVKMKEKGDIPEGYSVSREKKERFSLILESASTNQTSMYLCASSTRATGGLNTEAFFGQGTRLTVV.

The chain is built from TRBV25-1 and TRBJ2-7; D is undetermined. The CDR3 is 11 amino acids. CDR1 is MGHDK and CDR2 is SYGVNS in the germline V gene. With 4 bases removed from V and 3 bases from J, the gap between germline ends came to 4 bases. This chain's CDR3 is CASSVVYEQYF. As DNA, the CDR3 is TGTGCCAGCAGTGTAGTCTACGAGCAGTACTTC.

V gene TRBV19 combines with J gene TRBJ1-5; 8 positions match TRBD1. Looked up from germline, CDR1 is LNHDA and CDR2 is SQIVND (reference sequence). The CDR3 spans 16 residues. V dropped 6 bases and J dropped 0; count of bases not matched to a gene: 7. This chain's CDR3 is CASRGRGLDSNQPQHF. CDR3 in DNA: TGTGCCAGTAGGGGCAGGGGGCTAGATAGCAATCAGCCCCAGCATTTT.

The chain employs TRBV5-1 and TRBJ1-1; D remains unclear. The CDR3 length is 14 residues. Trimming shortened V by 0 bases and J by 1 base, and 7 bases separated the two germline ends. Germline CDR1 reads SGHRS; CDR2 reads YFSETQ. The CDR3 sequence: CASSLEDSNTEAFF. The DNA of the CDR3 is TGCGCCAGCAGCTTGGAGGACTCGAACACTGAAGCTTTCTTT.

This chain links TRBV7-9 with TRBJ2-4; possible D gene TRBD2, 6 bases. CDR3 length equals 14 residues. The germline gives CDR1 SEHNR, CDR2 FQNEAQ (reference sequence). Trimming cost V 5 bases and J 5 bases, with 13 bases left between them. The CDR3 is CASSPAQRENIQYF. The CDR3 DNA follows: TGTGCCAGCAGCCCGGCCCAGCGGGAAAACATTCAGTACTTC.

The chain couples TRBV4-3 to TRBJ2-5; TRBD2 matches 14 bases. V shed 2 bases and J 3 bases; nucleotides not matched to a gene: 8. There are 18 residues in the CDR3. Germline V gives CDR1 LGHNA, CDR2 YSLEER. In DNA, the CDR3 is TGCGCCAGCAGCCAAAGGATTAGACTAGCGGGGGGGGAAGAGACCCAGTACTTC. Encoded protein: CASSQRIRLAGGEETQYF.

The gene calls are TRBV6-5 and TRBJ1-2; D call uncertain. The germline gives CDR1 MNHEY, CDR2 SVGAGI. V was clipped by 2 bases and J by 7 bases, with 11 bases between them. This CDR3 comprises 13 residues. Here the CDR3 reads CASSYSPNFGYTF. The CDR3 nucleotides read TGTGCCAGCAGTTACAGCCCTAATTTTGGCTACACCTTC.

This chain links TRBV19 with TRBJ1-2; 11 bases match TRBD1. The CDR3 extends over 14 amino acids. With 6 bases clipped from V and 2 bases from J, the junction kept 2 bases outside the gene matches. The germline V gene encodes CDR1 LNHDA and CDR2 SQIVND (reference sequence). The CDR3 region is CASRDRGRNYGYTF. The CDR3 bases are TGTGCCAGTAGGGACAGGGGGCGAAACTATGGCTACACCTTC.

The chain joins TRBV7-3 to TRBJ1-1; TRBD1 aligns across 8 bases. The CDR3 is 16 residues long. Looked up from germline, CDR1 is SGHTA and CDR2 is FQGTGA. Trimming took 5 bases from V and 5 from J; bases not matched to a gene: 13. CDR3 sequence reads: CASSPALDRDSTEAFF. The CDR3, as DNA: TGTGCCAGCAGCCCTGCCTTGGACAGGGATAGTACTGAAGCTTTCTTT.

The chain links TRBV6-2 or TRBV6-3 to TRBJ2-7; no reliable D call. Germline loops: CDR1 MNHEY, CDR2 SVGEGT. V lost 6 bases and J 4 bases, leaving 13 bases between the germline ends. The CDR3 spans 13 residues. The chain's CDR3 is CASSHLGGYEQYF. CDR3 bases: TGTGCCAGCAGCCACCTCGGCGGTTACGAGCAGTACTTC.

The CDR3: CASSPQWTSGSTYNEQFF. The CDR3 DNA sequence: TGCGCCAGCAGCCCGCAATGGACTAGCGGGAGCACTTACAATGAGCAGTTCTTC. This rearrangement joins TRBV4-3 to TRBJ2-1, with 13 bases that match TRBD2. V lost 4 bases to trimming and J lost 4 bases; unmatched junction nucleotides: 10. Germline V gene data show CDR1 as LGHNA and CDR2 as YSLEER. The length of the CDR3 is 18 residues.

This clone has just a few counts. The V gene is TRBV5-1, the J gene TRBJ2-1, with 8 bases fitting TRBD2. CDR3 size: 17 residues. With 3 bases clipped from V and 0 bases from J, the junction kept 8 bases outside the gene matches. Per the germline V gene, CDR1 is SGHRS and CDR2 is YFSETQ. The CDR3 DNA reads TGCGCCAGCAGCTCCAGAGCGGGAGCGAGCTCCTACAATGAGCAGTTCTTC. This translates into CASSSRAGASSYNEQFF.

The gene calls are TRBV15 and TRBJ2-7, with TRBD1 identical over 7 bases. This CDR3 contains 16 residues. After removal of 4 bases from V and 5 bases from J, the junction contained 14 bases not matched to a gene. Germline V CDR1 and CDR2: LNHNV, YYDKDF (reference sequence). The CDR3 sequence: CATSKKPGQAGNEQYF. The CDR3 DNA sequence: TGTGCCACCAGCAAGAAACCAGGACAGGCGGGCAACGAGCAGTACTTC.

CDR3 sequence: CASSSQGGSYEQYF. In nucleotides, the CDR3 is TGCGCCAGCAGCTCCCAGGGAGGCTCTTACGAGCAGTACTTC. This sequence joins TRBV5-1 and TRBJ2-7; D might be TRBD2 (6 bases). The germline V and J ends were trimmed by 3 bases and 4 bases, with 14 bases remaining between them. Germline CDR1 reads SGHRS; CDR2 reads YFSETQ. This CDR3 region has 14 residues.

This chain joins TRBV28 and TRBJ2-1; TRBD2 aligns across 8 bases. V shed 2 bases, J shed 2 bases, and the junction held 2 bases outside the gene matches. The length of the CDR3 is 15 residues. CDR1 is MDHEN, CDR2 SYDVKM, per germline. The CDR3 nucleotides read TGTGCCAGCAGTTTAGCGGGAGGCCCCTACAATGAGCAGTTCTTC. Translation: CASSLAGGPYNEQFF.

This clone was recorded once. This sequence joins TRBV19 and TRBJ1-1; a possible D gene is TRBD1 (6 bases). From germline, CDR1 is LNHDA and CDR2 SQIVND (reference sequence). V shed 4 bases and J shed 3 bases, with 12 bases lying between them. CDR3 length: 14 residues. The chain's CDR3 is CASSRAGVDTEAFF. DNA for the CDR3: TGTGCCAGTAGTAGAGCAGGGGTCGACACTGAAGCTTTCTTT.

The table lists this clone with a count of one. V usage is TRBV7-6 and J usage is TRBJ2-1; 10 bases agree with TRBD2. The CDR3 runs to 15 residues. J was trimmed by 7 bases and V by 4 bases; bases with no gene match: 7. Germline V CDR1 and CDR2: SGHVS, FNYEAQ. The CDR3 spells CASSSQLAGANEQFF. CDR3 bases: TGTGCCAGCAGCTCCCAGCTAGCGGGAGCAAATGAGCAGTTCTTC. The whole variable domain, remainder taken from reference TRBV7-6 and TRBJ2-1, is GAGVSQSPRYKVTKRGQDVALRCDPISGHVSLYWYRQALGQGPEFLTYFNYEAQQDKSGLPNDRFSAERPEGSISTLTIQRTEQRDSAMYRCASSSQLAGANEQFFGPGTRLTVL.

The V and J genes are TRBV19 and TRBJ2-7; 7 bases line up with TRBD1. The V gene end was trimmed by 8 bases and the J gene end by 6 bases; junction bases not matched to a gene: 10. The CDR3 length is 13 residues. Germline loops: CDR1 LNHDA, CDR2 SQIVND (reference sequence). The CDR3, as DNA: TGTGCCAGTGGATCACTCACAGGGGTCGAGCAGTACTTC. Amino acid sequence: CASGSLTGVEQYF.

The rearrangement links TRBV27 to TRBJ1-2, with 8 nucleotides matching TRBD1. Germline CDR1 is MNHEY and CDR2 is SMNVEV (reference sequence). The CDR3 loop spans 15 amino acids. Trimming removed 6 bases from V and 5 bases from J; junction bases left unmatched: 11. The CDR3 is CASRLDRGGSYGYTF. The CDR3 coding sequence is TGTGCCAGCAGACTTGACAGGGGTGGCTCATATGGCTACACCTTC.